The present entry profiles one T cell receptor (beta chain) with its context. The sample belongs to a study of blood T cell repertoires in COVID-19. Background on the study: From the United States, Italy and Spain came samples of acute and convalescent COVID-19.

Looked up from germline, CDR1 is SGHRS and CDR2 is YFSETQ. This CDR3 region has 14 residues. Trimming cost V 4 bases and J 6 bases, with 16 bases left between them. Authors' processing steps: Amplification with reference gene primers provided the estimates of nucleated cell counts. The method was immunoSEQ multiplex PCR; TCRdb's version includes in-frame clones alone and lacks a portion of them. The V and J calls and clone size come from that table; D and trimming were worked out from the DNA. Among tens of thousands of clones listed, roughly 90% were seen once. V is TRBV5-1 and J is TRBJ1-1; D gene ambiguous. The clonotype was recovered from a man aged 65 to 85 with acute or convalescent COVID-19. Sequencing input: peripheral blood. The CDR3: CASSQTTTGAEAFF. The CDR3 DNA reads as TGCGCCAGCAGCCAAACTACGACGGGAGCTGAAGCTTTCTTT.